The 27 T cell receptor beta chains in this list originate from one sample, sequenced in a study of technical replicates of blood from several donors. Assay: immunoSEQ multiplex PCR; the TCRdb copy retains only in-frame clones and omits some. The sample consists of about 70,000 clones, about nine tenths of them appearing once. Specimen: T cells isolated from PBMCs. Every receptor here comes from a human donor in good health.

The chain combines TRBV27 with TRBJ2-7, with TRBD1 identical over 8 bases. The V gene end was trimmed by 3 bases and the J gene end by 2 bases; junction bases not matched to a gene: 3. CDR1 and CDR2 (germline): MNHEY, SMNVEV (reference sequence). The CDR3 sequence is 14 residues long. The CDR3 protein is CASSLDRVAYEQYF. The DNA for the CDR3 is TGTGCCAGCAGTTTGGACAGGGTAGCCTACGAGCAGTACTTC.

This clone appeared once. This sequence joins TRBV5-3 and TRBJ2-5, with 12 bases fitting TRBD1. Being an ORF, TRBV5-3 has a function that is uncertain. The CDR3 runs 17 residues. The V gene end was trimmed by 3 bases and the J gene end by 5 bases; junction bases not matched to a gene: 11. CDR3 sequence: CARSWGTGGFYWETQYF. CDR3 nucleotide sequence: TGTGCCAGAAGCTGGGGGACAGGGGGCTTTTATTGGGAGACCCAGTACTTC.

The CDR3 nucleotides are TGTGCCAGCAGCTTGGTAGGCGGCGGGAGTATTGGCGATGAGCAGTTCTTC. Its protein product is CASSLVGGGSIGDEQFF. V gene TRBV5-6 combines with J gene TRBJ2-1, with 7 bases matching TRBD2. The CDR3 runs 17 residues. The trim removed 0 bases at V and 8 bases at J, leaving 14 bases unmatched. Germline CDR1 is SGHDT and CDR2 is YYEEEE.

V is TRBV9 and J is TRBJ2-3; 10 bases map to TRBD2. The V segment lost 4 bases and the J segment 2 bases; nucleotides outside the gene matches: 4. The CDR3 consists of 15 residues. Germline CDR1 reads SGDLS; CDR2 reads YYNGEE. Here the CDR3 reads CASSFGLAVTDTQYF. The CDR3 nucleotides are TGTGCCAGCAGCTTCGGACTAGCGGTCACAGATACGCAGTATTTT.

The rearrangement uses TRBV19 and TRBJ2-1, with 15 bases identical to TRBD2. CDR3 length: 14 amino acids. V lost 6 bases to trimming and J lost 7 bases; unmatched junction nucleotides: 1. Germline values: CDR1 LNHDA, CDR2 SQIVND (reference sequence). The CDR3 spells CASRGTSGRNEQFF. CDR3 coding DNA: TGTGCCAGTAGGGGGACTAGCGGGAGGAATGAGCAGTTCTTC.

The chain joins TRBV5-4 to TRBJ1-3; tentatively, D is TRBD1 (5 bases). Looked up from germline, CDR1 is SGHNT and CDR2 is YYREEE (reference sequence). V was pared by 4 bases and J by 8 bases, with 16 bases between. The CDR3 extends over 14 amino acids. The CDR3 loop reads CASSRDLGSDTIYF. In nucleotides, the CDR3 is TGTGCCAGCAGCCGGGACTTGGGCAGTGACACCATATATTTT.

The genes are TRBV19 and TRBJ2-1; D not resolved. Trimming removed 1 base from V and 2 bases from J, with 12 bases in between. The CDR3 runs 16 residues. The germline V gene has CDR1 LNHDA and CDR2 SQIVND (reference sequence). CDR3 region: CASSIVLYQTYNEQFF. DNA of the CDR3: TGTGCCAGTAGTATAGTACTCTACCAAACCTACAATGAGCAGTTCTTC.

The CDR3 region is CASSFTDRGSEAFF. DNA for the CDR3: TGTGCCAGCAGCTTTACCGACAGGGGATCTGAAGCTTTCTTT. V gene TRBV5-8 combines with J gene TRBJ1-1; 8 nucleotides align to TRBD1. The V and J ends lost 2 bases and 6 bases, in that order; junction bases with no gene match: 6. CDR3 length: 14 amino acids. Per the germline V gene, CDR1 is SGHTS and CDR2 is YDEGEE.

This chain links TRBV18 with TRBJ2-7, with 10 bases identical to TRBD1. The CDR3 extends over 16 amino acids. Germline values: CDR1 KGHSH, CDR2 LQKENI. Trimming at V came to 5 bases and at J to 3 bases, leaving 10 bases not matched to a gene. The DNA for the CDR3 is TGTGCCAGCTCAAGTGACAGGGGGCGCCTTGACTACGAGCAGTACTTC. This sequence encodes CASSSDRGRLDYEQYF.

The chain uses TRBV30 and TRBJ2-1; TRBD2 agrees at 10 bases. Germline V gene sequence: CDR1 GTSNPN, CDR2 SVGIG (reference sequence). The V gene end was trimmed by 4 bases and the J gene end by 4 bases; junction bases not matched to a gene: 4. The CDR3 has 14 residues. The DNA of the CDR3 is TGTGCCTGGACCCCGGGACTAGCGTACAATGAGCAGTTCTTC. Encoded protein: CAWTPGLAYNEQFF.

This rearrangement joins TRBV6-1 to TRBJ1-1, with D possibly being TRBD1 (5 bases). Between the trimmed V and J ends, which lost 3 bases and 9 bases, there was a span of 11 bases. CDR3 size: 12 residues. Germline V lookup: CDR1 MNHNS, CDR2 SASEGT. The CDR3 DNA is TGTGCCAGCAGTGATTTCGACAGAAAAGCTTTCTTT. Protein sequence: CASSDFDRKAFF.

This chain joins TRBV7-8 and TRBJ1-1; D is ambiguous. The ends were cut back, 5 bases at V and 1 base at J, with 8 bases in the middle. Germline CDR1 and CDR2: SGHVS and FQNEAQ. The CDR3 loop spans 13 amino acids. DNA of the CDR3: TGTGCCAGCAGCCGAGGCGGGAACACTGAAGCTTTCTTT. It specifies CASSRGGNTEAFF.

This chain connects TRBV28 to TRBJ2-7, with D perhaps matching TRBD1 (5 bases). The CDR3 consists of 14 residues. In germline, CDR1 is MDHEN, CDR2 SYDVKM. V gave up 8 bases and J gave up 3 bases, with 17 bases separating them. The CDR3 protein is CASESGREFYEQYF. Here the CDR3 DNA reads TGTGCCAGCGAGTCAGGCAGGGAATTCTACGAGCAGTACTTC.

Written as DNA, the CDR3 is TGCGCCAGCAGCCAAGGGACAGGGTTCTCCTACGAGCAGTACTTC. Protein product: CASSQGTGFSYEQYF. The chain links TRBV4-1 to TRBJ2-7, with 8 positions matching TRBD1. CDR1 is MGHRA and CDR2 is YSYEKL in the germline V gene. The CDR3 spans 15 residues. The J segment lost 0 bases and the V segment lost 1 base, leaving 2 bases of the junction unmatched.

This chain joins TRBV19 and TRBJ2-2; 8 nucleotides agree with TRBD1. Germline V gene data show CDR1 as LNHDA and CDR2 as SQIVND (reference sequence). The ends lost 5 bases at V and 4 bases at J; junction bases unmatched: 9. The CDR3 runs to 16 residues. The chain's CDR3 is CASSLKTGGSTGELFF. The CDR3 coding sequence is TGTGCCAGTAGTCTTAAAACAGGGGGGAGCACCGGGGAGCTGTTTTTT.

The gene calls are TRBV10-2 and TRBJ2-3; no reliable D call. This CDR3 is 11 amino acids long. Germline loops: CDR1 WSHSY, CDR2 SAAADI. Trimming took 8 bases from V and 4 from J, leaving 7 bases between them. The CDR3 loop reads CASPRADTQYF. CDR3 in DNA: TGCGCCAGCCCCCGGGCAGATACGCAGTATTTT.

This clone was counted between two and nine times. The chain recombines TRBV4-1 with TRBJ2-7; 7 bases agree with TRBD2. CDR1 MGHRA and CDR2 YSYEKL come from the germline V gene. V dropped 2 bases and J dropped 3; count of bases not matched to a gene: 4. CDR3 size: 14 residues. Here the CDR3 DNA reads TGCGCCAGCAGCCAAAGTAGCGGGCGCTACGAGCAGTACTTC. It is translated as CASSQSSGRYEQYF.

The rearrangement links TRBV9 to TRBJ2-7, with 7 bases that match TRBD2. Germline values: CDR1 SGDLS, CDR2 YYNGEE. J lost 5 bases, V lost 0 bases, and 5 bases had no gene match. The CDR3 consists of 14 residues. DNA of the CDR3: TGTGCCAGCAGCGTAGGCGGGAGTTTGGACGAGCAGTACTTC. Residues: CASSVGGSLDEQYF.

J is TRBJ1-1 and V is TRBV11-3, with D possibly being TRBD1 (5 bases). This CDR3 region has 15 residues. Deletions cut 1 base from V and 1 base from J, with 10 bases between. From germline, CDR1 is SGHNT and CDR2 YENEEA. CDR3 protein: CASSLGAGRNTEAFF. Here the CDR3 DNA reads TGTGCCAGCAGCTTAGGGGCAGGGCGGAACACTGAAGCTTTCTTT.

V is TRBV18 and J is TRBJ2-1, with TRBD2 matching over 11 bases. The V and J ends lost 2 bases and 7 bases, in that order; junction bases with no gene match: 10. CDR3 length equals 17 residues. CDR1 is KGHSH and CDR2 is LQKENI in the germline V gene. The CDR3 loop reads CASSPVGLAGNGNEQFF. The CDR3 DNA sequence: TGTGCCAGCTCACCAGTAGGACTAGCGGGCAATGGGAATGAGCAGTTCTTC.

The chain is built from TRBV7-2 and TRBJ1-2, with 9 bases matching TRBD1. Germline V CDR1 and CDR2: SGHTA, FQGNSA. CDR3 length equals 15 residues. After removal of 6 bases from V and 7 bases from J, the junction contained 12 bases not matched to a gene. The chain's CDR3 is CASRSPGQGVGGYTF. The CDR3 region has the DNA TGTGCCAGCAGGTCCCCGGGACAGGGCGTAGGTGGCTACACCTTC.

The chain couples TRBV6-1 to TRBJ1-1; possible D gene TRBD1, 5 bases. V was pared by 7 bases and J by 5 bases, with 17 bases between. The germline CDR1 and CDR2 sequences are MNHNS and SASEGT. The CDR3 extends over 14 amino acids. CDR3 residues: CASIRRGSVTEAFF. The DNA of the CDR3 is TGTGCCAGCATAAGAAGGGGATCGGTAACTGAAGCTTTCTTT.

The CDR3 reads CASSFNLGTGFDEQYF. CDR3 nucleotide sequence: TGTGCCAGCAGTTTTAATCTCGGGACAGGGTTCGACGAGCAGTACTTC. The rearrangement links TRBV6-6 to TRBJ2-7; 9 bases are a match to TRBD1. With 4 bases clipped from V and 5 bases from J, the junction kept 12 bases outside the gene matches. The CDR3 contains 16 residues. CDR1 MNHNY and CDR2 SVGAGI come from the germline V gene (reference sequence).

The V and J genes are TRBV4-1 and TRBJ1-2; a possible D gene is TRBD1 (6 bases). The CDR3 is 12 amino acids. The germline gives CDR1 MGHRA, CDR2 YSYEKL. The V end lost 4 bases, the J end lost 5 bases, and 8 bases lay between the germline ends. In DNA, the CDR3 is TGCGCCAGCAGCCCTGGACAGTATGGCTACACCTTC. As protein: CASSPGQYGYTF.

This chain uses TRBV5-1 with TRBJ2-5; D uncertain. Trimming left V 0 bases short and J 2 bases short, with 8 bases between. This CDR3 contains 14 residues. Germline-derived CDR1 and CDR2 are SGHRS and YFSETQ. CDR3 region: CASSLDSVQETQYF. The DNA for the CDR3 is TGCGCCAGCAGCTTGGATTCCGTACAAGAGACCCAGTACTTC.

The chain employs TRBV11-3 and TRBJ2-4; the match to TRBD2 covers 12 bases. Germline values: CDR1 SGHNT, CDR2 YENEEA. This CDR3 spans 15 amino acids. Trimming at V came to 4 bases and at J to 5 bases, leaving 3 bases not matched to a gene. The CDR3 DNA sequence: TGTGCCAGCAGCTGGGGGACTAGCGGGCAAAACATTCAGTACTTC. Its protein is CASSWGTSGQNIQYF.

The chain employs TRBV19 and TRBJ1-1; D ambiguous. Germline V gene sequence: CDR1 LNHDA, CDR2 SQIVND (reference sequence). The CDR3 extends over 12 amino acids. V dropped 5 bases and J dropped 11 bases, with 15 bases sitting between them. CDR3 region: CASSGRSLRAFF. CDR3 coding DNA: TGTGCCAGTAGTGGGAGGAGTCTCCGGGCTTTCTTT. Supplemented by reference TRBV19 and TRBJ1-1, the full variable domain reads DGGITQSPKYLFRKEGQNVTLSCEQNLNHDAMYWYRQDPGQGLRLIYYSQIVNDFQKGDIAEGYSVSREKKESFPLTVTSAQKNPTAFYLCASSGRSLRAFFGQGTRLTVV.